Each of the 8 T cell receptor beta chains below was sequenced from the same sample in a study of blood T cells in healthy people across ages. Then a second PCR, running roughly 7 to 12 cycles, was carried out with a sample-barcoded 5' primer and a J-beta primer mix. TCRdb re-derived calls from the 5' RACE reads in MiXCR, one entry per CDR3 protein. The sample has about 720,000 distinct CDR3 sequences; about 20% are singletons. Sequenced input: blood. The receptors stem from a man between 65 and 85 years old in good health.

This clonotype has a count of ten or more. This chain links TRBV10-1 with TRBJ2-2, with unresolved D. Germline-derived CDR1 and CDR2 are WNHNN and SYGVQD (reference sequence). The CDR3 is 13 amino acids. The V and J ends lost 5 bases and 6 bases respectively, with 10 bases between them. CDR3: CASSRDWAGELFF. CDR3 DNA: TGCGCCAGCAGTCGAGACTGGGCCGGGGAGCTGTTTTTT.

The genes are TRBV2 and TRBJ2-5; the match to TRBD1 covers 7 bases. J lost 4 bases, V lost 7 bases, and 6 bases had no gene match. CDR1 and CDR2 from the germline V gene are SNHLY and FYNNEI. The CDR3 totals 13 residues. CDR3 loop: CASNTGVVETQYF. Here the CDR3 DNA reads TGTGCCAGCAATACAGGGGTGGTAGAGACCCAGTACTTC. The full variable domain, its missing parts supplied by reference TRBV2 and TRBJ2-5, is EPEVTQTPSHQVTQMGQEVILRCVPISNHLYFYWYRQILGQKVEFLVSFYNNEISEKSEIFDDQFSVERPDGSNFTLKIRSTKLEDSAMYFCASNTGVVETQYFGPGTRLLVL.

This clonotype ranks as large. The chain joins TRBV24-1 to TRBJ2-2, with a possible D match to TRBD1 (6 bases). V lost 1 base, J lost 1 base, and 9 bases lay in between. The CDR3 spans 16 residues. Germline CDR1 is KGHDR and CDR2 is SFDVKD. CDR3 sequence reads: CATSDLTTGNTGELFF. The CDR3 region has the DNA TGTGCCACCAGTGATTTAACGACAGGGAACACCGGGGAGCTGTTTTTT.

The V gene is TRBV27, the J gene TRBJ2-7; maybe TRBD1 (6 bases). From germline, CDR1 is MNHEY and CDR2 SMNVEV (reference sequence). The CDR3 is 19 residues long. The V gene lost 2 bases and the J gene lost 5 bases, with 28 bases spanning the gap. CDR3 in DNA: TGTGCCAGCAGTTTAAGTCCCATTATATCCGGGACATCCACCCACGAGCAGTACTTC. This encodes CASSLSPIISGTSTHEQYF.

This clonotype was counted a few times. This sequence joins TRBV20-1 and TRBJ2-1; 7 bases match TRBD1. The CDR3 sequence is 15 residues long. Per the germline V gene, CDR1 is DFQATT and CDR2 is SNEGSKA (reference sequence). V gave up 6 bases and J gave up 1 base; unmatched junction bases: 9. CDR3 protein: CSAETGFGSYNEQFF. The CDR3, as DNA: TGCAGTGCAGAGACAGGGTTCGGATCCTACAATGAGCAGTTCTTC.

CDR3 sequence: CASSQVSSPNGYTF. The DNA for the CDR3 is TGTGCCAGCAGCCAAGTTTCTTCTCCGAATGGCTACACCTTC. This rearrangement joins TRBV3-1 to TRBJ1-2; the D is unclear. Germline loops: CDR1 LGHDT, CDR2 YNNKEL (reference sequence). Trimming stripped 1 base from V and 6 bases from J, with 12 bases between. This CDR3 contains 14 residues.

This clonotype was counted between two and nine times. The genes are TRBV20-1 and TRBJ2-4; 11 bases are shared with TRBD1. V shed 5 bases and J 3 bases; nucleotides not matched to a gene: 3. The CDR3 covers 14 residues. Germline V CDR1 and CDR2: DFQATT, SNEGSKA (reference sequence). CDR3 protein: CSAGQGAGKNIQYF. The DNA of the CDR3 is TGCAGTGCTGGACAGGGGGCCGGCAAAAACATTCAGTACTTC.

The chain joins TRBV7-2 to TRBJ2-3, with D possibly being TRBD1 (6 bases). Germline V CDR1 and CDR2: SGHTA, FQGNSA. V dropped 5 bases and J dropped 4 bases, with 19 bases sitting between them. This CDR3 is built from 16 residues. CDR3 coding DNA: TGTGCCAGCAGCCGTGAATCGAGACAGGCCGCAGATACGCAGTATTTT. Translating gives CASSRESRQAADTQYF.